Listed below are T cell receptor beta chains from one sample, sequenced in a study of cytomegalovirus exposure and HLA in healthy donors. The data were produced by immunoSEQ multiplex PCR, yet TCRdb's version contains in-frame clones alone and is incomplete. The table has roughly 130,000 clones, more than 80% seen once. Sequenced input: PBMCs. The receptors were sampled from a man aged 35 to 55 in good health and CMV-seronegative. CDR3s include the opening cysteine and the closing phenylalanine or tryptophan. A D gene is named only where the DNA matches it firmly. A clone size is listed for some rows: how often the clone was seen (once, few, many), or a class if it is expanded.

TGTGCCAGCAGTTTACCTGACAGGGGTAACGCAAAACTGTTTTTT CASSLPDRGNAKLFF TRBV28 once TRBJ1-4 TRBD1
TGCGCCAGCCGTGGCCAGGGCACAGATACGCAGTATTTT CASRGQGTDTQYF TRBV10-1 - TRBJ2-3 -
TGTGCCACCAGCAGCTCAGGGATGGAGACCCAGTACTTC CATSSSGMETQYF TRBV15 - TRBJ2-5 -
TGTGCCAGCAGCCAAGATTTCGGGGGGGAGCTGTTTTTT CASSQDFGGELFF TRBV4-2 - TRBJ2-2 -
TGTGCCAGCAGGGAGGACCCGGGTCAGAATTCACCCCTCCACTTT CASREDPGQNSPLHF TRBV6-1 - TRBJ1-6 -
TGCGCCAGCAGCTTGGGCCCGGACAGTTACTCTGGGGCCAACGTCCTGACTTTC CASSLGPDSYSGANVLTF TRBV5-1 - TRBJ2-6 -
TGTGCCAGCAGCCCGAGGTCGACAGGGGAAAATGAAAAACTGTTTTTT CASSPRSTGENEKLFF TRBV7-9 - TRBJ1-4 TRBD1
TGTGCCAGCAGCTTAGTGAGCGGGAGGGTCGGCACAGATACGCAGTATTTT CASSLVSGRVGTDTQYF TRBV7-9 once TRBJ2-3 TRBD2
TGTGCCAGCAGTTCCCCGGCGGTCTATGGCTACACCTTC CASSSPAVYGYTF TRBV28 - TRBJ1-2 -
TGTGCCATCAGCCACGGGACAGGGGCCTATCAGCCCCAGCATTTT CAISHGTGAYQPQHF TRBV10-3 - TRBJ1-5 TRBD1
TGTGCCATCAGTGATCATGGACAGGGCCGCACAGATACGCAGTATTTT CAISDHGQGRTDTQYF TRBV10-3 - TRBJ2-3 TRBD1
TGTGCCAGCAGCCAAGCGATAGGGGGCACAGATACGCAGTATTTT CASSQAIGGTDTQYF TRBV4-2 - TRBJ2-3 -
TGTGCCAGCAGCGTCGATCGGGTGAACACTGAAGCTTTCTTT CASSVDRVNTEAFF TRBV2 - TRBJ1-1 -
TGTGCCAGCAATGGGTCCGGTCGGGGGTTCTTTGGCTACACCTTC CASNGSGRGFFGYTF TRBV6-1 few TRBJ1-2 -
TGCAGCGTTTGCTGGGGGGACGGACCCTACGAGCAGTACTTC CSVCWGDGPYEQYF TRBV29-1 - TRBJ2-7 -
TGTGCCAGCACCTTACAACCACAGGTACAAGAGACCCAGTACTTC CASTLQPQVQETQYF TRBV6-1 - TRBJ2-5 -
TGTGCCAGCAGATCAAGCGGGCCCCGCACTGGCACTGAAGCTTTCTTT CASRSSGPRTGTEAFF TRBV11-2 - TRBJ1-1 -
TGTGCCAGCAGTTTCCCGAGACCCCAGGGTGAAAAACTGTTTTTT CASSFPRPQGEKLFF TRBV28 - TRBJ1-4 -
TGTGCCAGTAGTATTAAAGAGACCCAGTACTTC CASSIKETQYF TRBV19 - TRBJ2-5 -
TGTGCCAGCAGCCCCCGGTTAGCGGGAGAGGTTTTGGATGAGCAGTTCTTC CASSPRLAGEVLDEQFF TRBV7-6 - TRBJ2-1 TRBD2
TGTGCCAGCAGCTTAGGGGGACAGAACTCCTACGAGCAGTACTTC CASSLGGQNSYEQYF TRBV7-8 once TRBJ2-7 TRBD1
TGTGCCAGCAGTTTTTGGACTAGTGGCACCGGGGAGCTGTTTTTT CASSFWTSGTGELFF TRBV28 once TRBJ2-2 TRBD2
TGTGCCAGCAGCTTCCCGGGGGATTCACCCCTCCACTTT CASSFPGDSPLHF TRBV7-2 - TRBJ1-6 -
TGTGCCAGCAGTTACTCGTCGGGAGGCCAAGCTTTCTTT CASSYSSGGQAFF TRBV6-5 few TRBJ1-1 -
TGCGCCAGCAGTCTCGGGTCTACCTACGAGCAGTACTTC CASSLGSTYEQYF TRBV5-1 - TRBJ2-7 -
TGTGCCAGCAGTGCAGGGGTGGTAGAGACCCAGTACTTC CASSAGVVETQYF TRBV28 - TRBJ2-5 -
TGCGCCAGCAGCTTGGAAGGACAGAACACTGAAGCTTTCTTT CASSLEGQNTEAFF TRBV5-1 - TRBJ1-1 -
TGCAGCGTTGCGGGGGGGCCGAACACCGGGGAGCTGTTTTTT CSVAGGPNTGELFF TRBV29-1 - TRBJ2-2 TRBD2
TGTGCCAGCAGCTCACAGGGGGCAGGGGAGACCCAGTACTTC CASSSQGAGETQYF TRBV7-7 - TRBJ2-5 TRBD1
TGTGCCAGCAGAGAAAGCGGGGGGCGGACCGGGGAGCTGTTTTTT CASRESGGRTGELFF TRBV2 few TRBJ2-2 TRBD2
TGTGCCAGCAGCTCAACAGGGCAGTCCTACAATGAGCAGTTCTTC CASSSTGQSYNEQFF TRBV7-2 - TRBJ2-1 -
TGTGCCAGCAGTGGCGGACATGGACAGGAGGATGGCTACACCTTC CASSGGHGQEDGYTF TRBV2 - TRBJ1-2 TRBD1
TGTGCCACCACAGTTAAATCCTACAATGAGCAGTTCTTC CATTVKSYNEQFF TRBV10-3 - TRBJ2-1 -
TGTGCCAGTAGTCCCTCTAGCGGGAGGGTGGAGACCCAGTACTTC CASSPSSGRVETQYF TRBV19 - TRBJ2-5 TRBD2
TGTGCCAGCAGCTTAGCTTCTAGCGGGGGTAAAGAGACCCAGTACTTC CASSLASSGGKETQYF TRBV7-9 - TRBJ2-5 TRBD2
TGTGCCAGCAGCACAGGGGGGTCGGGTGAAAAACTGTTTTTT CASSTGGSGEKLFF TRBV28 - TRBJ1-4 TRBD1
TGTGCCACGGAACAGGGGAACTATGGCTACACCTTC CATEQGNYGYTF TRBV10-3 - TRBJ1-2 TRBD1
TGTGCCTACATCATATTGGAGACCCAGTACTTC CAYIILETQYF TRBV30 - TRBJ2-5 -
TGTGCCAGCAGAGGAATAACAGGGGGCAGTTCAACTAATGAAAAACTGTTTTTT CASRGITGGSSTNEKLFF TRBV2 few TRBJ1-4 TRBD1
TGTGCCAGCACCGGCAGGGTGGCCTACGAGCAGTACTTC CASTGRVAYEQYF TRBV2 - TRBJ2-7 -
TGTGCCAGCAGTTTATTAGGGACAGGGGGTTACGAGCAGTACTTC CASSLLGTGGYEQYF TRBV28 once TRBJ2-7 TRBD1
TGTGCCAGCAGCGAGACAGGTATGGGCGAGCAGTACTTC CASSETGMGEQYF TRBV5-4 - TRBJ2-7 -
TGCGCCAGCGCCAGGGGTGGACTAGCGGCCCTAGGCAATGAGCAGTTCTTC CASARGGLAALGNEQFF TRBV4-1 once TRBJ2-1 TRBD2
TGCAGCGTTGAAGACCCCAGAGGAAGCTCCTACAATGAGCAGTTCTTC CSVEDPRGSSYNEQFF TRBV29-1 - TRBJ2-1 -
TGCGCCAGCAGCTTGTCGTTCGGGGGGCGCGACTACACCTTC CASSLSFGGRDYTF TRBV5-1 - TRBJ1-2 -
TGCGCCAGCAGCTTGGCACTAGCGAGGAATGAGCAGTTCTTC CASSLALARNEQFF TRBV5-1 once TRBJ2-1 TRBD2
TGTGCCAGCAGTGGACTAGCGCTGTACAATGAGCAGTTCTTC CASSGLALYNEQFF TRBV6-1 - TRBJ2-1 TRBD2
TGTGCCAGCTTAGCGGGGGGGTACCAAGAGACCCAGTACTTC CASLAGGYQETQYF TRBV7-8 few TRBJ2-5 TRBD2
TGTGCCAGCAGTGCCCGGAGGTTTAGCTCTGAGGCCAACGTCCTGACTTTC CASSARRFSSEANVLTF TRBV2 once TRBJ2-6 -
TGTGCCAGCAGTGAATCGAGGGGGCTGAGGGAGACCCAGTACTTC CASSESRGLRETQYF TRBV25-1 - TRBJ2-5 TRBD1
TGTGCCAGTAACCGGGACAGGGTGGATCAGCCCCAGCATTTT CASNRDRVDQPQHF TRBV2 - TRBJ1-5 TRBD1
TGTGCCAGCACCGTCGCCGGGAGGGAGCAGTATTTT CASTVAGREQYF TRBV28 - TRBJ2-3 TRBD2
TGTGCCACGAGGGGGAAGGGGGTCAAAAACATTCAGTACTTC CATRGKGVKNIQYF TRBV6-1 - TRBJ2-4 -
TGTGCCAGTAGTGGGGCGTATCGGGCAAACTCTACCACCCCTGGAAACACCATATATTTT CASSGAYRANSTTPGNTIYF TRBV19 - TRBJ1-3 -
TGTGCCAGCAGAGGTGAAGGGAGCTCCTATAATTCACCCCTCCACTTT CASRGEGSSYNSPLHF TRBV6-4 once TRBJ1-6 -